These 9 T cell receptor beta chains originate from one sample sequenced in a study of blood T cells in healthy people across ages. The use of a sample-barcoded 5' primer and a J-beta primer mix characterized a second PCR of roughly 6 to 11 cycles. TCRdb ran MiXCR on the 5' RACE reads and lists one entry per CDR3 protein. The data hold around 800,000 distinct CDR3 sequences, with about 45% observed a single time. The sequencing sample was made of blood. Source of these receptors: an elderly man in good health.

Only a few counts were recorded for this clonotype. This rearrangement joins TRBV10-3 to TRBJ2-2, with 9 bases lining up with TRBD1. The CDR3 has 15 amino acids. CDR1 and CDR2 from the germline V gene are ENHRY and SYGVKD. With V trimmed by 6 bases and J by 4 bases, 6 bases remained unmatched. The CDR3 region has the DNA TGTGCCATCAGGACGGACAGGGGCGTCACCGGGGAGCTGTTTTTT. Translation: CAIRTDRGVTGELFF.

This sequence joins TRBV6-2 or TRBV6-3 and TRBJ2-7, with D possibly TRBD1 on 6 matching bases. Germline loops: CDR1 MNHEY, CDR2 SVGEGT. The CDR3 extends over 15 amino acids. V lost 6 bases and J lost 1, with 16 bases in between. The CDR3 spells CASSQPGDPSYEQYF. CDR3 bases: TGTGCCAGCAGCCAGCCAGGGGACCCTTCCTACGAGCAGTACTTC.

The chain combines TRBV29-1 with TRBJ2-1, with D maybe TRBD1 (6 bases). TRBJ2-7 matches the DNA end more closely, so the J call is doubtful. Germline CDR1 and CDR2: SQVTM and ANQGSEA. This CDR3 has 14 residues. CDR3 protein: CSVTRGQAYNEQYF. CDR3 DNA: TGCAGCGTTACCAGGGGTCAGGCCTACAATGAGCAGTACTTC.

A word on this clonotype: Given a much more abundant clone one base away, this may be a read error. The chain links TRBV5-6 to TRBJ2-7, with 12 bases that match TRBD2. The CDR3 is 13 amino acids. J lost 12 bases, V lost 4 bases, and 8 bases had no gene match. Germline-derived CDR1 and CDR2 are SGHDT and YYEEEE. CDR3 residues: CASSRTSGNVLYF. Here the CDR3 DNA reads TGTGCCAGCAGCCGGACTAGCGGGAACGTCCTGTACTTC.

The CDR3 DNA reads TGTGCCAGCAGTCACAATGGGGGAGGCTACACCTTC. Protein: CASSHNGGGYTF. The V and J genes are TRBV12-3 or TRBV12-4 and TRBJ1-2; possible D gene TRBD1, 5 bases. V was pared by 5 bases and J by 8 bases, with 12 bases between. The CDR3 is 12 amino acids.

The chain recombines TRBV29-1 with TRBJ2-5; 9 nucleotides line up with TRBD1. This CDR3 spans 13 amino acids. Germline CDR1 reads SQVTM; CDR2 reads ANQGSEA. J gave up 5 bases and V 7 bases, and 8 bases lay outside the gene matches. The chain's CDR3 is CSAMTGGSETQYF. The DNA for the CDR3 is TGCAGCGCTATGACAGGGGGTAGCGAGACCCAGTACTTC. The full variable domain, in which reference TRBV29-1 and TRBJ2-5 provide the parts outside the CDR3, is SAVISQKPSRDICQRGTSLTIQCQVDSQVTMMFWYRQQPGQSLTLIATANQGSEATYESGFVIDKFPISRPNLTFSTLTVSNMSPEDSSIYLCSAMTGGSETQYFGPGTRLLVL.

This chain connects TRBV4-1 to TRBJ2-1; perhaps TRBD2 as D (5 bases). Trimming removed 0 bases at V and 2 bases at J, with 14 bases between. This CDR3 comprises 17 residues. From germline, CDR1 is MGHRA and CDR2 YSYEKL. CDR3 sequence: CASSQDRASGPYNEQFF. CDR3 sequence (DNA): TGCGCCAGCAGCCAAGATAGGGCCAGCGGCCCCTACAATGAGCAGTTCTTC.

This clonotype came up once. One end of the junction varies from germline; a read error may be responsible. This chain joins TRBV7-9 and TRBJ1-2, with D perhaps matching TRBD1 (6 bases). CDR3 length: 14 amino acids. Per the germline V gene, CDR1 is SEHNR and CDR2 is FQNEAQ (reference sequence). The CDR3: CASTPGVNNYGYIF. The CDR3 DNA is TGTGCCAGCACCCCAGGGGTTAACAACTATGGCTACATCTTC. The full variable domain, with the rest looked up from reference TRBV7-9 and TRBJ1-2, is DTGVSQNPRHKITKRGQNVTFRCDPISEHNRLYWYRQTLGQGPEFLTYFQNEAQLEKSRLLSDRFSAERPKGSFSTLEIQRTEQGDSAMYLCASTPGVNNYGYIFGSGTRLTVV.

This clonotype was counted only a few times. V and J are TRBV12-3 or TRBV12-4 and TRBJ2-3, with a tentative D call TRBD1 (6 bases). Trimming took off 5 bases at V and 1 base at J, with 19 bases between the two ends. This CDR3 has 17 residues. This CDR3 reads CASSGFRPGVGTDTQYF. The CDR3 DNA reads as TGTGCCAGCAGTGGCTTCCGGCCAGGGGTGGGCACAGATACGCAGTATTTT.